The 28 T cell receptor beta chains listed next were all sequenced from one sample in a study of response to subunit inactivated influenza vaccine. TCRdb redid the calling of the RT-PCR reads with MiXCR, one entry per CDR3 protein. The data contain 750,000 to 850,000 distinct CDR3 sequences, approximately 17% of them singletons. The input for sequencing was PBMCs from blood, taken 4 to 6 days after vaccination. These receptors were collected from a man in his fifties who received an inactivated influenza vaccine.

This clonotype was counted only a few times. The CDR3 coding sequence is TGTGCCAGCAGCCCCTACCCCGGACAAATGTCTGGAAACACCATATATTTT. Amino acid sequence: CASSPYPGQMSGNTIYF. The V call is TRBV7-2, the J call TRBJ1-3; TRBD1 might be the D (5 bases). The CDR3 loop spans 17 amino acids. The germline V gene encodes CDR1 SGHTA and CDR2 FQGNSA. Trimming removed 5 bases at V and 1 base at J, with 18 bases between.

The chain links TRBV6-6 to TRBJ2-7; D gene ambiguous. Trimming cost V 2 bases and J 0 bases, with 5 bases left between them. The CDR3 has 13 residues. Germline V lookup: CDR1 MNHNY, CDR2 SVGAGI (reference sequence). The CDR3 loop reads CASSYGFSYEQYF. CDR3 DNA: TGTGCCAGCAGTTACGGGTTCTCCTACGAGCAGTACTTC.

This clonotype turned up a few times. This sequence joins TRBV27 and TRBJ2-7; the D gene is possibly TRBD1 (7 bases). In germline, CDR1 is MNHEY, CDR2 SMNVEV (reference sequence). This CDR3 comprises 16 residues. Trimming took 2 bases from V and 4 from J, leaving 18 bases between them. The CDR3 sequence: CASSLTGVGAGYEQYF. The CDR3 DNA follows: TGTGCCAGCAGTTTAACAGGGGTTGGGGCGGGATACGAGCAGTACTTC.

The count of this clonotype is one. This chain links TRBV20-1 with TRBJ2-2, with TRBD2 matching 10 bases. Trimming cost V 5 bases and J 6 bases; bases outside gene matches: 6. The CDR3 contains 14 residues. CDR1 and CDR2 from the germline V gene are DFQATT and SNEGSKA (reference sequence). This CDR3 reads CSAFTGTSAGELFF. The CDR3 bases are TGCAGTGCTTTTACCGGGACTAGCGCCGGGGAGCTGTTTTTT.

This rearrangement joins TRBV25-1 to TRBJ2-5; D ambiguous. The germline V gene has CDR1 MGHDK and CDR2 SYGVNS. The CDR3 is 14 residues long. V was shortened by 1 base and J by 2 bases, with 8 bases between the two germline ends. The CDR3 DNA sequence: TGTGCCAGCAGTGAATTAAACAGACAAGAGACCCAGTACTTC. This encodes CASSELNRQETQYF. Together with reference TRBV25-1 and TRBJ2-5, the CDR3 gives the full variable domain: EADIYQTPRYLVIGTGKKITLECSQTMGHDKMYWYQQDPGMELHLIHYSYGVNSTEKGDLSSESTVSRIRTEHFPLTLESARPSHTSQYLCASSELNRQETQYFGPGTRLLVL.

The rearrangement links TRBV28 to TRBJ2-5; D gene uncertain. The CDR3 runs 10 residues. V was trimmed by 8 bases and J by 5 bases, leaving 6 bases between them. The germline CDR1 and CDR2 sequences are MDHEN and SYDVKM. CDR3 DNA sequence: TGTGCCAGCTTCCACGAGACCCAGTACTTC. Its translation: CASFHETQYF.

This chain joins TRBV5-5 and TRBJ2-1, with a possible D match to TRBD1 (5 bases). This CDR3 is built from 13 residues. With 3 bases removed from V and 8 bases from J, the gap between germline ends came to 12 bases. CDR1 SGHKS and CDR2 YYEKEE come from the germline V gene (reference sequence). CDR3 sequence: CASSSQVTDEQFF. DNA for the CDR3: TGTGCCAGCAGCTCACAGGTTACGGATGAGCAGTTCTTC.

This chain links TRBV6-2 or TRBV6-3 with TRBJ2-4; possibly TRBD1 or TRBD2 for D (6 bases each). Germline CDR1 and CDR2: MNHEY and SVGEGT. CDR3 length: 15 residues. Trimming took off 7 bases at V and 8 bases at J, with 21 bases between the two ends. In DNA, the CDR3 is TGTGCCAGCAATGGACGGACGGGGGCAGTGGACATTCAGTACTTC. Protein sequence: CASNGRTGAVDIQYF.

This chain uses TRBV21-1 with TRBJ2-2; TRBD1, the table's D call, was not compared with the DNA. TRBV21-1 is flagged as a pseudogene. This CDR3 is built from 18 residues. The CDR3 DNA reads TGTGCCAGCAGCAAAGGGACCGGGACCCCTCGCCCCGGCGGGGAGCTGTTTTTT. It codes for CASSKGTGTPRPGGELFF.

Ten or more counts support this clonotype. The genes are TRBV7-8 and TRBJ1-2, with 7 bases lining up with TRBD1. V was pared by 5 bases and J by 7 bases, with 4 bases of the junction left unmatched. CDR3 size: 12 residues. The V gene's germline CDR1 is SGHVS and CDR2 FQNEAQ. The CDR3 loop reads CASSHRDSGYTF. The CDR3 region has the DNA TGTGCCAGCAGCCACCGGGACAGTGGCTACACCTTC.

The chain carries TRBV10-3 and TRBJ2-3; the match to TRBD2 covers 13 bases. Germline V lookup: CDR1 ENHRY, CDR2 SYGVKD. With 6 bases clipped from V and 2 bases from J, the junction kept 11 bases outside the gene matches. CDR3 length: 18 residues. The CDR3 coding sequence is TGTGCCATCAGCGGGACTAGCGGGATCCGATGGGTCACAGATACGCAGTATTTT. It specifies CAISGTSGIRWVTDTQYF.

V gene TRBV7-9 combines with J gene TRBJ2-5; no clear D. Trimming removed 7 bases from V and 5 bases from J, with 14 bases in between. Germline V gene data show CDR1 as SEHNR and CDR2 as FQNEAQ (reference sequence). This CDR3 contains 13 residues. As DNA, the CDR3 is TGTGCCAGCAAAAGGGAAATGGGGGAGACCCAGTACTTC. It codes for CASKREMGETQYF.

This clonotype has ten or more counts. This chain connects TRBV29-1 to TRBJ2-5; 10 positions match TRBD2. Germline V gives CDR1 SQVTM, CDR2 ANQGSEA. V shed 2 bases, J shed 5 bases, and the junction held 5 bases outside the gene matches. This CDR3 comprises 14 residues. Written as DNA, the CDR3 is TGCAGCGTTGAAAACGGACTAGCGGAGGAGACCCAGTACTTC. Translated: CSVENGLAEETQYF.

This chain links TRBV6-2 or TRBV6-3 with TRBJ1-2, with D unresolved. Trimming shortened V by 2 bases and J by 4 bases, and 11 bases separated the two germline ends. Germline CDR1 reads MNHEY; CDR2 reads SVGEGT. This CDR3 has 14 residues. CDR3 residues: CASSYGTDLYGYTF. The DNA for the CDR3 is TGTGCCAGCAGTTACGGAACAGACCTCTATGGCTACACCTTC.

The sample holds a few counts of this clonotype. The V call is TRBV4-1, the J call TRBJ2-1, with TRBD2 identical over 9 bases. V was clipped by 0 bases and J by 4 bases; unmatched bases: 1. Germline V lookup: CDR1 MGHRA, CDR2 YSYEKL. The CDR3 totals 15 residues. For the CDR3, the DNA is TGCGCCAGCAGCCAAGATCTAGCGGGGTACAATGAGCAGTTCTTC. Residues: CASSQDLAGYNEQFF.

V gene TRBV10-3 combines with J gene TRBJ1-1; 7 bases align to TRBD1. CDR3 length: 14 amino acids. CDR1 is ENHRY, CDR2 SYGVKD, per germline. J gave up 4 bases and V 5 bases, and 7 bases lay outside the gene matches. CDR3 in amino acids: CAISKGGGGTEAFF. The CDR3 DNA follows: TGTGCCATCAGTAAAGGGGGCGGGGGCACTGAAGCTTTCTTT.

The chain links TRBV2 to TRBJ2-7; the match to TRBD2 covers 13 bases. V was pared by 4 bases and J by 7 bases, with 13 bases of the junction left unmatched. This CDR3 region has 17 residues. Germline loops: CDR1 SNHLY, CDR2 FYNNEI. CDR3 protein: CASSATRQLAGGEEQYF. For the CDR3, the DNA is TGTGCCAGCAGTGCCACACGTCAACTAGCGGGAGGGGAGGAGCAGTACTTC.

This clonotype has only a few counts. V usage is TRBV20-1 and J usage is TRBJ2-3; a possible D gene is TRBD1 (5 bases). Germline V gene data show CDR1 as DFQATT and CDR2 as SNEGSKA (reference sequence). The CDR3 contains 15 residues. The V end was cut by 6 bases, the J end by 0 bases, with 16 bases between. The CDR3 here is CSALHPRVSTDTQYF. CDR3 nucleotides: TGCAGTGCCCTACACCCCAGGGTTAGCACAGATACGCAGTATTTT.

The table lists this clonotype with many counts. This chain connects TRBV20-1 to TRBJ2-1; D possibly corresponds to TRBD1 (6 bases). The CDR3 has 15 residues. V lost 2 bases to trimming and J lost 3 bases, with 14 bases between them. The germline V gene encodes CDR1 DFQATT and CDR2 SNEGSKA (reference sequence). The CDR3 coding sequence is TGCAGTGCTAGACCGCAGGGGAGAAACTACAATGAGCAGTTCTTC. Translated: CSARPQGRNYNEQFF.

This clonotype was observed many times. The chain is built from TRBV5-6 and TRBJ2-7, with 8 positions matching TRBD1. The CDR3 is made up of 13 amino acids. Germline values: CDR1 SGHDT, CDR2 YYEEEE. Germline trimming cut 3 bases from V and 6 bases from J; bases unmatched to any gene: 5. The CDR3 here is CASSSDRVSEQYF. The CDR3 DNA reads as TGTGCCAGCAGCTCGGACAGGGTGAGCGAGCAGTACTTC.

The sample holds a few counts of this clonotype. The chain couples TRBV6-5 to TRBJ2-6; 7 nucleotides line up with TRBD1. This CDR3 has 19 residues. With V trimmed by 4 bases and J by 2 bases, 14 bases remained unmatched. Germline CDR1 MNHEY, CDR2 SVGAGI. CDR3 coding DNA: TGTGCCAGCAGTTCGCTTCACTCGTTCGACAGGGCTGGGGCCAACGTCCTGACTTTC. Protein product: CASSSLHSFDRAGANVLTF.

V and J are TRBV20-1 and TRBJ2-7, with D uncertain. Trimming stripped 5 bases from V and 1 base from J, with 18 bases between. This CDR3 is built from 15 residues. Germline V CDR1 and CDR2: DFQATT, SNEGSKA (reference sequence). CDR3 residues: CSADSATQISYEQYF. The CDR3 nucleotides are TGCAGTGCTGACTCCGCGACTCAAATATCCTACGAGCAGTACTTC.

The chain is built from TRBV15 and TRBJ2-5; D not resolved. Trimming cost V 4 bases and J 9 bases, with 12 bases left between them. There are 12 residues in the CDR3. Germline-derived CDR1 and CDR2 are LNHNV and YYDKDF (reference sequence). CDR3 DNA: TGTGCCACCAGCACCGCGGTCTCGGCCCAGTACTTC. This encodes CATSTAVSAQYF.

V and J are TRBV5-1 and TRBJ1-6, with a tentative D call TRBD1 (5 bases). V lost 0 bases to trimming and J lost 9 bases, with 13 bases between them. Germline lookup yields CDR1 SGHRS and CDR2 YFSETQ. This CDR3 is built from 15 residues. In DNA form, the CDR3 reads TGCGCCAGCAGCTTGGATCCAGGGTTAGGTTCACCCCTCCACTTT. This translates into CASSLDPGLGSPLHF.

This clonotype came up once. The V gene is TRBV7-8, the J gene TRBJ2-1; a possible D gene is TRBD2 (6 bases). Trimming removed 5 bases at V and 5 bases at J, with 16 bases between. Germline V gene lookup returns CDR1 SGHVS and CDR2 FQNEAQ. The CDR3 contains 15 residues. CDR3 region: CASSNRDWPNNEQFF. Written as DNA, the CDR3 is TGTGCCAGCAGCAACCGGGACTGGCCAAACAATGAGCAGTTCTTC.

This clonotype was seen more than once but under ten times. The chain employs TRBV20-1 and TRBJ2-3; 12 bases are shared with TRBD2. CDR3 size: 14 residues. Germline-derived CDR1 and CDR2 are DFQATT and SNEGSKA (reference sequence). The ends lost 7 bases at V and 4 bases at J; junction bases unmatched: 6. CDR3 loop: CSVSSGRASDTQYF. The CDR3 bases are TGCAGTGTCTCTAGCGGGAGGGCGTCAGATACGCAGTATTTT.

The chain recombines TRBV11-2 with TRBJ2-7; TRBD2 matches 8 bases. The length of the CDR3 is 13 residues. V was clipped by 3 bases and J by 3 bases; unmatched bases: 1. The V gene's germline CDR1 is SGHAT and CDR2 FQNNGV. CDR3 nucleotides: TGTGCCAGCAGCTTCGGGGGGGACTACGAGCAGTACTTC. As protein: CASSFGGDYEQYF.

This clonotype was counted at least ten times. The chain employs TRBV29-1 and TRBJ2-3; the D gene is possibly TRBD1 (5 bases). V lost 4 bases and J 0 bases, leaving 14 bases between the germline ends. CDR1 is SQVTM, CDR2 ANQGSEA, per germline. This CDR3 comprises 15 residues. CDR3 nucleotide sequence: TGCAGCGTTGCGATTAGGGGAACTAGCACAGATACGCAGTATTTT. This encodes CSVAIRGTSTDTQYF.